This T cell receptor (beta chain) was documented in a study of shared clonotypes between healthy human individuals. Donors were healthy HIV-negative adults without recently reported acute infections or vaccinations. Only Caucasian adults living in Nashville, Tennessee made up the donor group. TCRdb keeps only in-frame clones here, not all; method: immunoSEQ multiplex PCR. The table lists hundreds of thousands of clones, more than 70% of them singletons. Whole-study results and caveats: Since donors were few, the genetic and exposure-history diversity represented was limited. Although depth was large, rarefaction showed that sequencing of the sorted subsets was incomplete.

Germline CDR1 and CDR2: SGHRS and YFSETQ. CDR3 length equals 14 residues. The V end was cut by 4 bases, the J end by 4 bases, with 14 bases between. This clone was picked up a small number of times. The target antigen is unknown. The TCR was taken from a woman aged 25 to 39 in good health. The rearrangement links TRBV5-1 to TRBJ2-5, with D unclear. The sequenced sample was memory CD4+ T cells sorted from blood. Subset of the sample: CD45RA-negative fraction. In DNA, the CDR3 is TGCGCCAGCAGCCCAGACATGATTCTAGAGACCCAGTACTTC. Translated: CASSPDMILETQYF.